Listed here are 27 T cell receptor beta chains from one sample, sequenced in a study of T cells in Graves' hyperthyroidism and ophthalmopathy. The TCR beta CDR3 regions underwent amplification using RNA transcripts as the source. With the HTBI primer set, the TCR CDR3 went through a first round of RT-PCR. From the multiplex PCR reads, TCRdb called clonotypes with MiXCR, one entry per CDR3 protein. Here the sample spans just under 750,000 distinct CDR3 sequences, under 45% being singletons. Material: blood. The receptor source for this set is a middle-aged woman with Graves' hyperthyroidism.

CDR3: CASSAGTAGGAEAFF. In DNA form, the CDR3 reads TGTGCCAGCAGTGCCGGGACCGCCGGAGGGGCTGAAGCTTTCTTT. This chain links TRBV12-3 or TRBV12-4 with TRBJ1-1, with D possibly matching TRBD1 (5 bases). V shed 5 bases and J shed 6 bases, with 19 bases lying between them. The CDR3 spans 15 residues.

About this clonotype itself: This is likely an artifact of a read error, given a far larger clone one base away. The chain combines TRBV7-2 with TRBJ1-2; D is ambiguous. V was shortened by 5 bases and J by 3 bases, with 10 bases between the two germline ends. Per the germline V gene, CDR1 is SGHTA and CDR2 is FQGNSA. This CDR3 is 13 amino acids long. The CDR3 region has the DNA TGTGCCAGCAGCCCGACGGAGTACTATGGCTACACCTTC. This gives the protein CASSPTEYYGYTF.

Many counts were recorded for this clonotype. The chain is built from TRBV6-5 and TRBJ2-7, with D possibly being TRBD2 (5 bases). V dropped 7 bases and J dropped 2 bases, with 6 bases sitting between them. Germline values: CDR1 MNHEY, CDR2 SVGAGI. CDR3 length: 11 amino acids. CDR3 sequence reads: CASTGAYEQYF. For the CDR3, the DNA is TGTGCCAGCACCGGGGCCTACGAGCAGTACTTC.

This clonotype has ten or more counts. This chain uses TRBV7-9 with TRBJ1-1; 8 bases match TRBD1. CDR3 size: 15 residues. V shed 5 bases, J shed 1 base, and the junction held 6 bases outside the gene matches. CDR1 is SEHNR and CDR2 is FQNEAQ in the germline V gene (reference sequence). CDR3 loop: CASSPSRGQNTEAFF. DNA of the CDR3: TGTGCCAGCAGCCCCTCCAGGGGGCAGAACACTGAAGCTTTCTTT.

The chain links TRBV19 to TRBJ2-2; D may be TRBD1 or TRBD2 (5 bases each). This CDR3 is 16 amino acids long. The V gene lost 7 bases and the J gene lost 2 bases, with 17 bases spanning the gap. CDR1 is LNHDA, CDR2 SQIVND, per germline (reference sequence). The CDR3 loop reads CASTPLGVLNTGELFF. CDR3 DNA sequence: TGTGCCAGTACCCCCCTGGGGGTGCTAAACACCGGGGAGCTGTTTTTT.

This clonotype was detected ten times or more. The chain carries TRBV7-9 and TRBJ1-2; D possibly corresponds to TRBD1 (5 bases). Germline V gene sequence: CDR1 SEHNR, CDR2 FQNEAQ (reference sequence). This CDR3 is built from 14 residues. Trimming pared 0 bases from V and 2 bases from J, leaving 7 bases between. The CDR3 region has the DNA TGTGCCAGCAGCTTAGCGGGGGACAACTATGGCTACACCTTC. Translation: CASSLAGDNYGYTF.

The chain is built from TRBV4-3 and TRBJ2-7, with 7 bases fitting TRBD1. The CDR3 totals 16 residues. The germline V gene encodes CDR1 LGHNA and CDR2 YSLEER. V dropped 3 bases and J dropped 1; count of bases not matched to a gene: 9. CDR3: CASSHQLRQGSYEQYF. In DNA, the CDR3 is TGCGCCAGCAGCCATCAACTTAGACAGGGATCCTACGAGCAGTACTTC.

For this clonotype: A much bigger clone sits one base away, suggesting this may be a read error. The chain is built from TRBV14 and TRBJ1-4, with D possibly TRBD1 on 5 matching bases. Germline CDR1 SGHDN, CDR2 FVKESK. This CDR3 region has 18 residues. CDR3 sequence (DNA): TGTGCCAGCAGCCAAGAGCGGTTGAGGGGCCTGACTAATGAAAAACTGTCTTTT. Translation: CASSQERLRGLTNEKLSF.

Comment on this clonotype: This may be a read error: a much more frequent sequence differs by one nucleotide. This chain uses TRBV12-3 or TRBV12-4 with TRBJ1-1; 9 positions match TRBD1. This CDR3 is 12 amino acids long. V gave up 9 bases and J gave up 2 bases; unmatched junction bases: 1. CDR3 residues: CARGQGNTEAFF. CDR3 nucleotide sequence: TGTGCCAGGGGACAGGGTAACACTGAAGCTTTCTTT.

This clonotype was detected only a few times. V and J are TRBV12-5 and TRBJ2-5; TRBD2 agrees at 8 bases. Germline V gene sequence: CDR1 LGHNT, CDR2 FRNRAP. CDR3 size: 15 residues. V was pared by 6 bases and J by 2 bases, with 8 bases of the junction left unmatched. The CDR3 DNA sequence: TGTGCTAGTGGCAAAGGGACTAGAGTACAAGAGACCCAGTACTTC. Protein product: CASGKGTRVQETQYF.

This clonotype was seen only a few times. CDR3 DNA sequence: TGCAGCGTCAAGCTACGGGACTCATACAATGAGCAGTTCTTC. Protein sequence: CSVKLRDSYNEQFF. The chain has TRBV29-1 and TRBJ2-1, with D maybe TRBD2 (6 bases). Germline assignment: CDR1 SQVTM and CDR2 ANQGSEA. Trimming took 6 bases from V and 4 from J, leaving 16 bases between them. The CDR3 extends over 14 amino acids.

V gene TRBV20-1 combines with J gene TRBJ2-5, with D perhaps TRBD2 (6 bases). Germline V gives CDR1 DFQATT, CDR2 SNEGSKA (reference sequence). The CDR3 extends over 13 amino acids. The V end lost 1 base, the J end lost 3 bases, and 9 bases lay between the germline ends. Here the CDR3 reads CSARGAGKETQYF. The CDR3 region has the DNA TGCAGTGCTAGAGGTGCGGGGAAAGAGACCCAGTACTTC.

This clonotype was detected ten times or more. The chain links TRBV13 to TRBJ2-5, with TRBD1 as a possible D gene (5 bases). This CDR3 region has 14 residues. Germline CDR1 reads PRHDT; CDR2 reads FYEKMQ (reference sequence). V was pared by 5 bases and J by 5 bases, with 15 bases between. The CDR3: CASSRSAGWETQYF. The CDR3 nucleotides are TGTGCCAGCAGCAGGTCGGCAGGGTGGGAGACCCAGTACTTC. Full variable domain (missing parts from reference TRBV13 and TRBJ2-5): AAGVIQSPRHLIKEKRETATLKCYPIPRHDTVYWYQQGPGQDPQFLISFYEKMQSDKGSIPDRFSAQQFSDYHSELNMSSLELGDSALYFCASSRSAGWETQYFGPGTRLLVL.

For the CDR3, the DNA is TGTGCCAGCAGCTCGGGATCCGGGGCGGGGGAGACCCAGTACTTC. Translation gives CASSSGSGAGETQYF. The chain has TRBV7-6 and TRBJ2-5; a possible D gene is TRBD2 (6 bases). Deletions cut 4 bases from V and 5 bases from J, with 17 bases between. The germline gives CDR1 SGHVS, CDR2 FNYEAQ. This CDR3 contains 15 residues. Full variable domain (outside the CDR3, taken from reference TRBV7-6 and TRBJ2-5): GAGVSQSPRYKVTKRGQDVALRCDPISGHVSLYWYRQALGQGPEFLTYFNYEAQQDKSGLPNDRFSAERPEGSISTLTIQRTEQRDSAMYRCASSSGSGAGETQYFGPGTRLLVL.

The chain carries TRBV10-3 and TRBJ1-2; D possibly corresponds to TRBD1 (6 bases). CDR3 length equals 13 residues. V lost 1 base, J lost 5 bases, and 8 bases lay in between. Germline assignment: CDR1 ENHRY and CDR2 SYGVKD. The CDR3, as DNA: TGTGCCATCAGTGAGTGGCAGGGGTATGGCTACACCTTC. It encodes CAISEWQGYGYTF.

The rearrangement links TRBV20-1 to TRBJ1-6; a weak D match, TRBD1 (6 bases). The V gene lost 6 bases and the J gene lost 8 bases, with 14 bases spanning the gap. This CDR3 has 13 residues. Germline loops: CDR1 DFQATT, CDR2 SNEGSKA (reference sequence). This CDR3 is CSAQDRSDSPLHF. Here the CDR3 DNA reads TGCAGTGCCCAGGACAGAAGTGATTCACCCCTCCACTTT.

The V gene is TRBV7-9, the J gene TRBJ1-3; D call uncertain. Between the trimmed V and J ends, which lost 7 bases and 0 bases, there was a span of 10 bases. The CDR3 is 14 residues long. Germline V gene sequence: CDR1 SEHNR, CDR2 FQNEAQ (reference sequence). The CDR3 DNA follows: TGTGCCAGCAACAGATATGGCTCTGGAAACACCATATATTTT. Amino acid sequence: CASNRYGSGNTIYF.

This clonotype was seen only a few times. The chain combines TRBV6-1 with TRBJ2-5; D ambiguous. Germline V gives CDR1 MNHNS, CDR2 SASEGT. Trimming left V 1 base short and J 3 bases short, with 6 bases between. The CDR3 contains 13 residues. The CDR3 spells CASSEDKEETQYF. CDR3 nucleotides: TGTGCCAGCAGTGAAGACAAAGAAGAGACCCAGTACTTC.

This clonotype was recorded a few times. This sequence joins TRBV7-9 and TRBJ1-4, with D tentatively TRBD1 (5 bases). The CDR3 runs to 18 residues. The V end was cut by 5 bases, the J end by 6 bases, with 25 bases between. Germline-derived CDR1 and CDR2 are SEHNR and FQNEAQ (reference sequence). CDR3 bases: TGTGCCAGCAGCCGGAGAAGGGGAGAGCTCATCCGAGATGAAAAACTGTTTTTT. This sequence encodes CASSRRRGELIRDEKLFF. The whole variable domain, filled in from reference TRBV7-9 and TRBJ1-4, reads DTGVSQNPRHKITKRGQNVTFRCDPISEHNRLYWYRQTLGQGPEFLTYFQNEAQLEKSRLLSDRFSAERPKGSFSTLEIQRTEQGDSAMYLCASSRRRGELIRDEKLFFGSGTQLSVL.

This clonotype was counted at least ten times. The chain uses TRBV12-3 or TRBV12-4 and TRBJ1-1; D ambiguous. This CDR3 spans 12 amino acids. With 0 bases removed from V and 6 bases from J, the gap between germline ends came to 5 bases. The CDR3 loop is CASSLAPSEAFF. The CDR3 nucleotides are TGTGCCAGCAGTTTAGCGCCCTCTGAAGCTTTCTTT.

About this clonotype: An end of the junction does not agree with germline; a read error may underlie this. This rearrangement joins TRBV19 to TRBJ1-4; D is uncertain. The germline V gene encodes CDR1 LNHDA and CDR2 SQIVND (reference sequence). The CDR3 runs to 19 residues. The CDR3 here is CASSTLGLQITATNEKLFF. The CDR3 nucleotides are TGTGCCAGCAGTACGCTTGGACTCCAGATTACTGCAACTAATGAAAAACTGTTTTTT.

This clonotype was detected many times. The V call is TRBV7-2, the J call TRBJ2-7, with D perhaps matching TRBD1 (6 bases). V was clipped by 4 bases and J by 1 base, with 11 bases between them. Germline V gene data show CDR1 as SGHTA and CDR2 as FQGNSA. This CDR3 region has 14 residues. The CDR3 region has the DNA TGTGCCAGCAGCTCCGTAACAGGGTCCTACGAGCAGTACTTC. Translating it yields CASSSVTGSYEQYF.

This chain joins TRBV11-2 and TRBJ1-1; 7 bases line up with TRBD1. This CDR3 has 16 residues. V lost 0 bases and J lost 0; bases outside the gene matches: 4. Germline loops: CDR1 SGHAT, CDR2 FQNNGV. The CDR3 region is CASSLDGGTVNTEAFF. In nucleotides, the CDR3 is TGTGCCAGCAGCTTAGATGGAGGGACAGTGAACACTGAAGCTTTCTTT. Full variable domain (outside the CDR3, taken from reference TRBV11-2 and TRBJ1-1): EAGVAQSPRYKIIEKRQSVAFWCNPISGHATLYWYQQILGQGPKLLIQFQNNGVVDDSQLPKDRFSAERLKGVDSTLKIQPAKLEDSAVYLCASSLDGGTVNTEAFFGQGTRLTVV.

The V gene is TRBV10-2, the J gene TRBJ2-2; no clear D. The germline gives CDR1 WSHSY, CDR2 SAAADI. The germline V and J ends were trimmed by 7 bases and 0 bases, with 6 bases remaining between them. The CDR3 consists of 13 residues. CDR3 coding DNA: TGCGCCAGCAATTCCCCGAACACCGGGGAGCTGTTTTTT. It is translated as CASNSPNTGELFF.

Of note for this clonotype: A much larger clonotype is one base distant, so this may be a read error. The conserved phenylalanine or tryptophan is not found at the CDR3 terminus, so this likely reflects a read error. The chain is built from TRBV7-3 and TRBJ1-1; D is undetermined. The germline gives CDR1 SGHTA, CDR2 FQGTGA. CDR3 size: 12 residues. Trimming pared 3 bases from V and 7 bases from J, leaving 9 bases between. In DNA form, the CDR3 reads TGTGCCAGCAGCTTTCCTGGGTTTGAAGCTTTCCTT. Protein product: CASSFPGFEAFL.

V gene TRBV19 combines with J gene TRBJ2-7; 9 bases align to TRBD1. Germline V gives CDR1 LNHDA, CDR2 SQIVND (reference sequence). V lost 2 bases, J lost 3 bases, and 8 bases stayed unmatched. This CDR3 has 16 amino acids. CDR3 sequence (DNA): TGTGCCAGTAGTATAAGACCGGGACAGGGCCTCTACGAGCAGTACTTC. This codes for CASSIRPGQGLYEQYF. Full variable domain (missing parts from reference TRBV19 and TRBJ2-7): DGGITQSPKYLFRKEGQNVTLSCEQNLNHDAMYWYRQDPGQGLRLIYYSQIVNDFQKGDIAEGYSVSREKKESFPLTVTSAQKNPTAFYLCASSIRPGQGLYEQYFGPGTRLTVT.

This clonotype was seen ten or more times. This chain links TRBV6-5 with TRBJ1-2; 7 bases align to TRBD1. The CDR3 spans 14 residues. J was trimmed by 5 bases and V by 5 bases; bases with no gene match: 8. The germline CDR1 and CDR2 sequences are MNHEY and SVGAGI. CDR3 coding DNA: TGTGCCAGCAGTGAGGGACAGCGAAGGTATGGCTACACCTTC. Translating it yields CASSEGQRRYGYTF.